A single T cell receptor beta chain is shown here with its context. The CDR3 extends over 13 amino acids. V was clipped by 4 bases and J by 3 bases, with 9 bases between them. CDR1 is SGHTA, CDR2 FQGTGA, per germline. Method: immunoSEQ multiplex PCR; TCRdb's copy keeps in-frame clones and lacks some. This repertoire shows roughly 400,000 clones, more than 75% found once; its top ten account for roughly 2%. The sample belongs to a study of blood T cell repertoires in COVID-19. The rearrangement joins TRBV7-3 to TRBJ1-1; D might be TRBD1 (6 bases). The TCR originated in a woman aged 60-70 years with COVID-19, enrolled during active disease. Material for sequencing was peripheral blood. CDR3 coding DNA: TGTGCCAGCAGCTCTAAGGGGGACACTGAAGCTTTCTTT. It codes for CASSSKGDTEAFF. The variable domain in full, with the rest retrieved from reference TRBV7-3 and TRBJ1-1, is GAGVSQTPSNKVTEKGKYVELRCDPISGHTALYWYRQSLGQGPEFLIYFQGTGAADDSGLPNDRFFAVRPEGSVSTLKIQRTERGDSAVYLCASSSKGDTEAFFGQGTRLTVV.